The 29 T cell receptor beta chains below were found in one sample sequenced in a study of cytomegalovirus exposure and HLA in healthy donors. PCR was performed using 60 Vbeta and 13 Jbeta primers. The data were produced by immunoSEQ multiplex PCR, yet TCRdb's version contains in-frame clones alone and is incomplete. The table shows around 180,000 clones, with 81% occurring only once. Sequencing was done on a sample of PBMCs. The origin of the receptors is a young man in good health and CMV-seronegative.

This sequence joins TRBV27 and TRBJ2-7; 12 bases map to TRBD2. The CDR3 is 14 residues long. Per germline, CDR1 MNHEY and CDR2 SMNVEV (reference sequence). Germline trimming cut 6 bases from V and 5 bases from J; bases unmatched to any gene: 5. In DNA form, the CDR3 reads TGTGCCAGCAGCCTAGCGGGAGGGAAGGACGAGCAGTACTTC. It is translated as CASSLAGGKDEQYF.

This clone has a single count. The chain recombines TRBV10-1 with TRBJ1-1, with D possibly being TRBD1 (6 bases). V shed 3 bases and J shed 4 bases, with 15 bases lying between them. CDR1 is WNHNN and CDR2 is SYGVQD in the germline V gene (reference sequence). CDR3 length: 15 residues. CDR3 sequence: CASSDHQGSVTEAFF. CDR3 DNA: TGCGCCAGCAGTGACCATCAGGGGTCGGTCACTGAAGCTTTCTTT.

The V and J genes are TRBV2 and TRBJ1-6; TRBD1 aligns across 8 bases. Trimming cost V 1 base and J 7 bases; bases outside gene matches: 3. Germline-derived CDR1 and CDR2 are SNHLY and FYNNEI. This CDR3 contains 15 residues. The CDR3 protein is CASSEEWTGNSPLHF. The CDR3 DNA follows: TGTGCCAGCAGTGAAGAGTGGACAGGGAATTCACCCCTCCACTTT. Using reference TRBV2 and TRBJ1-6 for the parts outside the CDR3, the full variable domain is EPEVTQTPSHQVTQMGQEVILRCVPISNHLYFYWYRQILGQKVEFLVSFYNNEISEKSEIFDDQFSVERPDGSNFTLKIRSTKLEDSAMYFCASSEEWTGNSPLHFGNGTRLTVT.

This clone has a handful of counts. This chain uses TRBV15 with TRBJ2-7; the D gene is possibly TRBD1 (6 bases). The CDR3 is 17 residues long. V lost 5 bases to trimming and J lost 4 bases, with 24 bases between them. From germline, CDR1 is LNHNV and CDR2 YYDKDF (reference sequence). This chain's CDR3 is CATSVRDTPWETYEQYF. The CDR3 bases are TGTGCCACCAGCGTCCGGGACACACCTTGGGAAACTTACGAGCAGTACTTC.

The chain uses TRBV19 and TRBJ2-1, with TRBD1 identical over 10 bases. With 2 bases clipped from V and 6 bases from J, the junction kept 7 bases outside the gene matches. This CDR3 has 16 residues. The germline gives CDR1 LNHDA, CDR2 SQIVND (reference sequence). The CDR3 region is CASSILSGTGVNEQFF. CDR3 DNA sequence: TGTGCCAGTAGTATATTATCCGGGACAGGGGTCAATGAGCAGTTCTTC.

This sequence joins TRBV27 and TRBJ2-7, with D unresolved. The V end was cut by 6 bases, the J end by 1 base, with 16 bases between. CDR1 is MNHEY and CDR2 is SMNVEV in the germline V gene (reference sequence). This CDR3 is built from 15 residues. This chain's CDR3 is CASSPLSLASYEQYF. CDR3 DNA sequence: TGTGCCAGCAGCCCTCTCTCGTTGGCATCCTACGAGCAGTACTTC.

The chain joins TRBV19 to TRBJ2-1, with 9 bases aligning to TRBD1. Germline V gene lookup returns CDR1 LNHDA and CDR2 SQIVND (reference sequence). The CDR3 is made up of 13 amino acids. The V gene end was trimmed by 5 bases and the J gene end by 13 bases; junction bases not matched to a gene: 9. CDR3 sequence (DNA): TGTGCCAGTAGTCCAGGACAGGGGCGCCATCAGTTCTTC. Translated, it gives CASSPGQGRHQFF. The variable domain in full, with the rest retrieved from reference TRBV19 and TRBJ2-1, is DGGITQSPKYLFRKEGQNVTLSCEQNLNHDAMYWYRQDPGQGLRLIYYSQIVNDFQKGDIAEGYSVSREKKESFPLTVTSAQKNPTAFYLCASSPGQGRHQFFGPGTRLTVL.

The V gene is TRBV4-3, the J gene TRBJ2-3, with D unresolved. V lost 5 bases and J lost 5, with 17 bases in between. Germline lookup yields CDR1 LGHNA and CDR2 YSLEER. The CDR3 totals 15 residues. CDR3 bases: TGCGCCAGCAGCTACCGGGTGCTAGGTGGAGATACGCAGTATTTT. This gives the protein CASSYRVLGGDTQYF.

The V call is TRBV4-1, the J call TRBJ2-5, with a weak D call TRBD2 (6 bases). This CDR3 region has 15 residues. Trimming pared 2 bases from V and 5 bases from J, leaving 15 bases between. Germline assignment: CDR1 MGHRA and CDR2 YSYEKL. CDR3 amino acids: CASSQKSRRAETQYF. The CDR3 DNA reads TGCGCCAGCAGCCAAAAGTCTAGGAGGGCGGAGACCCAGTACTTC.

V and J are TRBV10-2 and TRBJ1-6; 7 nucleotides agree with TRBD1. Germline assignment: CDR1 WSHSY and CDR2 SAAADI. The trim removed 1 base at V and 0 bases at J, leaving 6 bases unmatched. This CDR3 region has 18 residues. The CDR3 spells CASSELLGGSSYNSPLHF. In nucleotides, the CDR3 is TGCGCCAGCAGTGAGTTGTTAGGGGGCAGCTCCTATAATTCACCCCTCCACTTT.

This chain joins TRBV30 and TRBJ2-7; 7 bases agree with TRBD1. V shed 2 bases, J shed 2 bases, and the junction held 3 bases outside the gene matches. The CDR3 extends over 13 amino acids. Germline values: CDR1 GTSNPN, CDR2 SVGIG (reference sequence). In DNA form, the CDR3 reads TGTGCCTGGAGTCAGGACAGGACCTACGAGCAGTACTTC. Encoded protein: CAWSQDRTYEQYF.

The chain has TRBV4-3 and TRBJ2-3; TRBD2 might be the D (6 bases). The CDR3 spans 14 residues. CDR1 is LGHNA, CDR2 YSLEER, per germline. Trimming removed 4 bases at V and 3 bases at J, with 11 bases between. The CDR3 spells CASSLGSGTDTQYF. The CDR3 DNA follows: TGCGCCAGCAGCCTCGGGAGCGGAACAGATACGCAGTATTTT.

The V gene is TRBV5-1, the J gene TRBJ2-3, with 10 bases aligning to TRBD2. CDR3 length equals 16 residues. Trimming took 1 base from V and 2 from J; bases not matched to a gene: 4. The germline CDR1 and CDR2 sequences are SGHRS and YFSETQ. CDR3 loop: CASSLPSGGNTDTQYF. As DNA, the CDR3 is TGCGCCAGCAGCTTGCCTAGCGGGGGCAACACAGATACGCAGTATTTT.

J is TRBJ2-5 and V is TRBV15; D unclear. Trimming removed 0 bases from V and 5 bases from J, with 13 bases in between. Germline values: CDR1 LNHNV, CDR2 YYDKDF (reference sequence). CDR3 length equals 15 residues. CDR3 sequence (DNA): TGTGCCACCAGCAGAGATTCTGACTCGGGTGAGACCCAGTACTTC. Its protein product is CATSRDSDSGETQYF.

The chain recombines TRBV29-1 with TRBJ2-7, with D possibly being TRBD2 (5 bases). This CDR3 contains 11 residues. CDR1 is SQVTM, CDR2 ANQGSEA, per germline. V shed 2 bases and J shed 5 bases, with 7 bases lying between them. The CDR3 here is CSVERGNEQYF. CDR3 bases: TGCAGCGTTGAACGAGGGAACGAGCAGTACTTC.

This clone was found once. The chain employs TRBV7-2 and TRBJ2-7; 10 bases match TRBD2. CDR3 length: 19 amino acids. With 4 bases clipped from V and 3 bases from J, the junction kept 18 bases outside the gene matches. CDR1 SGHTA and CDR2 FQGNSA come from the germline V gene. The CDR3 loop is CASSYMPTGGGLALYEQYF. The CDR3 nucleotides read TGTGCCAGCAGCTACATGCCTACCGGAGGGGGACTAGCGCTCTACGAGCAGTACTTC.

Only one count was recorded for this clone. The chain recombines TRBV4-3 with TRBJ1-5; 7 bases agree with TRBD1. This CDR3 contains 16 residues. The J segment lost 6 bases and the V segment lost 0 bases, leaving 8 bases of the junction unmatched. CDR1 and CDR2 from the germline V gene are LGHNA and YSLEER. CDR3 nucleotides: TGCGCCAGCAGCCAAGAGTTCCGACAGGGTAGTCAGCCCCAGCATTTT. It specifies CASSQEFRQGSQPQHF.

The J gene is TRBJ2-1, the V gene TRBV5-1; 11 positions match TRBD2. The CDR3 runs to 16 residues. V lost 0 bases and J lost 5; bases outside the gene matches: 4. Germline V gives CDR1 SGHRS, CDR2 YFSETQ. Here the CDR3 reads CASSLGGTSGHNEQFF. CDR3 nucleotide sequence: TGCGCCAGCAGCTTGGGTGGGACTAGCGGTCACAATGAGCAGTTCTTC.

Of note for this clone: One junction end does not reproduce the germline sequence, and a read error may be involved. The identical CDR3 is also encoded by other nucleotide sequences in the sample. V gene TRBV13 combines with J gene TRBJ1-6; 7 bases align to TRBD1. The CDR3 is made up of 18 amino acids. The germline V gene encodes CDR1 PRHDT and CDR2 FYEKMQ (reference sequence). The DNA of the CDR3 is TGCGCCAGCAGCTTATACAGGGGCTCAAGCTCCTATAATTCACCCCTCCACTTT. Amino acids: CASSLYRGSSSYNSPLHF.

This clone was seen a few times. The chain links TRBV7-8 to TRBJ2-7; D is uncertain. Trimming shortened V by 6 bases and J by 3 bases, and 12 bases separated the two germline ends. The germline V gene encodes CDR1 SGHVS and CDR2 FQNEAQ. This CDR3 is built from 13 residues. The CDR3 bases are TGTGCCAGCAGTTCTTATAGTTTCTACGAGCAGTACTTC. This sequence encodes CASSSYSFYEQYF.

The chain couples TRBV19 to TRBJ2-7; 9 bases map to TRBD1. CDR3 length equals 16 residues. After removal of 9 bases from V and 1 base from J, the junction contained 13 bases not matched to a gene. Germline V gene sequence: CDR1 LNHDA, CDR2 SQIVND (reference sequence). The CDR3 DNA is TGTGCCAGCCGACCGGGACAGGGTTTCCTATCCTACGAGCAGTACTTC. Translated, it gives CASRPGQGFLSYEQYF.

The chain is built from TRBV25-1 and TRBJ2-7, with TRBD1 matching 8 bases. The ends lost 6 bases at V and 2 bases at J; junction bases unmatched: 9. The V gene's germline CDR1 is MGHDK and CDR2 SYGVNS. The CDR3 loop spans 15 amino acids. The CDR3 region is CASSFWGDRTYEQYF. CDR3 DNA sequence: TGTGCCAGCAGCTTCTGGGGGGACAGGACCTACGAGCAGTACTTC.

This clone was counted a single time. The chain links TRBV11-2 to TRBJ2-1, with a tentative D call TRBD2 (6 bases). The CDR3 consists of 14 residues. V lost 0 bases, J lost 7 bases, and 10 bases lay in between. From germline, CDR1 is SGHAT and CDR2 FQNNGV. CDR3 DNA: TGTGCCAGCAGCTTAGATCTGGAGGGGAATGAGCAGTTCTTC. Amino acid sequence: CASSLDLEGNEQFF.

The CDR3, as DNA: TGCAGTGCTAGTAGCGGGGACACCATATATTTT. This codes for CSASSGDTIYF. The rearrangement joins TRBV20-1 to TRBJ1-3; D call uncertain. Germline CDR1 reads DFQATT; CDR2 reads SNEGSKA (reference sequence). Trimming left V 3 bases short and J 8 bases short, with 8 bases between. CDR3 length: 11 residues.

This chain connects TRBV7-6 to TRBJ1-5; the D is unclear. V lost 5 bases to trimming and J lost 4 bases, with 9 bases between them. CDR3 length: 13 residues. Germline V gives CDR1 SGHVS, CDR2 FNYEAQ. The CDR3 region has the DNA TGTGCCAGCAGCCCCGATCGGAATCAGCCCCAGCATTTT. Its protein product is CASSPDRNQPQHF. Full variable domain (outside the CDR3, taken from reference TRBV7-6 and TRBJ1-5): GAGVSQSPRYKVTKRGQDVALRCDPISGHVSLYWYRQALGQGPEFLTYFNYEAQQDKSGLPNDRFSAERPEGSISTLTIQRTEQRDSAMYRCASSPDRNQPQHFGDGTRLSIL.

J is TRBJ1-2 and V is TRBV7-2; TRBD1 is a possible D gene (5 bases). V was cut by 1 base and J by 4 bases, with 10 bases left in between. The length of the CDR3 is 14 residues. Per germline, CDR1 SGHTA and CDR2 FQGNSA. The CDR3 loop is CASSLDQGRYGYTF. In nucleotides, the CDR3 is TGTGCCAGCAGCTTAGATCAGGGCCGCTATGGCTACACCTTC.

In its sample, this clone was seen a few times. V usage is TRBV28 and J usage is TRBJ1-2; no clear D gene. The CDR3 sequence is 13 residues long. Germline loops: CDR1 MDHEN, CDR2 SYDVKM. The germline V and J ends were trimmed by 2 bases and 2 bases, with 6 bases remaining between them. The DNA of the CDR3 is TGTGCCAGCAGTTTAAACAACAACTATGGCTACACCTTC. This encodes CASSLNNNYGYTF.

The chain is built from TRBV19 and TRBJ2-3; D is perhaps TRBD2 (7 bases). Germline V gene sequence: CDR1 LNHDA, CDR2 SQIVND (reference sequence). The CDR3 is 17 residues long. The V end was cut by 3 bases, the J end by 4 bases, with 20 bases between. Here the CDR3 DNA reads TGTGCCAGTAGTATTGGAGGGGGGGGCCCCGAGGCAGATACGCAGTATTTT. Protein: CASSIGGGGPEADTQYF.

The rearrangement uses TRBV9 and TRBJ1-6, with unresolved D. CDR1 is SGDLS and CDR2 is YYNGEE in the germline V gene. This CDR3 contains 12 residues. V gave up 3 bases and J gave up 7 bases, with 5 bases separating them. The CDR3 DNA is TGTGCCAGCAGCGCACAGAATTCACCCCTCCACTTT. Translating it yields CASSAQNSPLHF.